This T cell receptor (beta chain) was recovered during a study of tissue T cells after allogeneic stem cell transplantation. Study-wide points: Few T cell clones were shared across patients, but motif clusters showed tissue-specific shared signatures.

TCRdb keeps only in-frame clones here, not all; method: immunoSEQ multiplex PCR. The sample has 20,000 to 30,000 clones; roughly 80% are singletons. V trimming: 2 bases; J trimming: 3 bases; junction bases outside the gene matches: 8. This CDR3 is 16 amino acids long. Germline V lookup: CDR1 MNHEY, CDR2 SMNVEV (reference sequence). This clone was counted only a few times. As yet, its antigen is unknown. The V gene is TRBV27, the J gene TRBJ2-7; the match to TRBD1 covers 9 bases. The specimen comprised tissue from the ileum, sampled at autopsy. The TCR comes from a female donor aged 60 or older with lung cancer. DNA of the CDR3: TGTGCCAGCAGTTTACGACCGGGACAGGGCTACTACGAGCAGTACTTC. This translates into CASSLRPGQGYYEQYF.